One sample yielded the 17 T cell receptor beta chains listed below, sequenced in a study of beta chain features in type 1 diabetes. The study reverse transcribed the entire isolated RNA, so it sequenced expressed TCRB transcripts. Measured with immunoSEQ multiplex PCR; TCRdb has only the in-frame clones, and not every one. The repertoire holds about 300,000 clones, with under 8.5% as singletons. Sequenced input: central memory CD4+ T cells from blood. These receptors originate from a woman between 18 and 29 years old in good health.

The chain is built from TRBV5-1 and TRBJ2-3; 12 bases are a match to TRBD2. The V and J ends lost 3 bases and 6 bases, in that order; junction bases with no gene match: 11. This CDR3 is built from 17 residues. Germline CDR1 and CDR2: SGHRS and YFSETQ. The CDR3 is CASSSTRTSGKVDTQYF. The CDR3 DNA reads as TGCGCCAGCAGCTCAACACGGACTAGCGGGAAGGTGGATACGCAGTATTTT.

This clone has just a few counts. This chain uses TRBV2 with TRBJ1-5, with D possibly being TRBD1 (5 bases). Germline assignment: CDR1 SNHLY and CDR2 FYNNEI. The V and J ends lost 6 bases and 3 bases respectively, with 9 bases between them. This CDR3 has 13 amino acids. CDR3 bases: TGTGCCAGCAGAAGGGGCTACAATCAGCCCCAGCATTTT. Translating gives CASRRGYNQPQHF. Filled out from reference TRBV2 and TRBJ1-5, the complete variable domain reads EPEVTQTPSHQVTQMGQEVILRCVPISNHLYFYWYRQILGQKVEFLVSFYNNEISEKSEIFDDQFSVERPDGSNFTLKIRSTKLEDSAMYFCASRRGYNQPQHFGDGTRLSIL.

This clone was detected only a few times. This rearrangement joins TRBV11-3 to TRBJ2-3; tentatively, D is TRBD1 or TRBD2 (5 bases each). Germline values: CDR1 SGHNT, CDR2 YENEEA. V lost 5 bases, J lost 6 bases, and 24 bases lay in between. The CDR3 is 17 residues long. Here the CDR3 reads CASSMGVASYGGDTQYF. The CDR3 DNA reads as TGTGCCAGCAGCATGGGGGTAGCGAGCTACGGCGGGGATACGCAGTATTTT.

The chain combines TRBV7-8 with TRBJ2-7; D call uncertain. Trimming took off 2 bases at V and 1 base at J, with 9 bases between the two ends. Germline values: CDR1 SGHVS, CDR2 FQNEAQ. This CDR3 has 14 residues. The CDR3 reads CASSLSAESYEQYV. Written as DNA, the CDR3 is TGTGCCAGCAGCTTATCCGCTGAATCCTACGAGCAGTACGTC.

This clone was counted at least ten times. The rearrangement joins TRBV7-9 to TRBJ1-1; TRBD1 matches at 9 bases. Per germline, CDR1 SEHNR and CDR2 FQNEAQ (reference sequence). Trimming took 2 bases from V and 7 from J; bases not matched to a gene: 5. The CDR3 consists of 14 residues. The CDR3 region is CASSLTGQGSEAFF. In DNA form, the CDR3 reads TGTGCCAGCAGCTTAACGGGACAGGGAAGTGAAGCTTTCTTT.

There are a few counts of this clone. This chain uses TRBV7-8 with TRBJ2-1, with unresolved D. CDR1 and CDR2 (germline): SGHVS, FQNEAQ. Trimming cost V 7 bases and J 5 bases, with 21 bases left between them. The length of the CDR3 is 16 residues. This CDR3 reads CASTLLVVRANNEQFF. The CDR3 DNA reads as TGTGCCAGCACCCTTTTGGTAGTGCGAGCAAACAATGAGCAGTTCTTC.

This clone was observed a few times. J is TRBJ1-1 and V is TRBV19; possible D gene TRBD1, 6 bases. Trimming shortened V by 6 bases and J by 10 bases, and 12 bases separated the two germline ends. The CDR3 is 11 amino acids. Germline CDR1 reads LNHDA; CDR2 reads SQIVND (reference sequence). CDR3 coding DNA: TGTGCCAGTAGCTACAGGGTTGTAGCTTTCTTT. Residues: CASSYRVVAFF.

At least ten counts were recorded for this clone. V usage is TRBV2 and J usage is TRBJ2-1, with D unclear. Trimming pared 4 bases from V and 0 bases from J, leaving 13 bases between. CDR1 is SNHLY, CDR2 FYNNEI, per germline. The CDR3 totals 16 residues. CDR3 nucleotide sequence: TGTGCCAGCAGTGGCCAGCTCCTAAGCTCCTACAATGAGCAGTTCTTC. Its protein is CASSGQLLSSYNEQFF.

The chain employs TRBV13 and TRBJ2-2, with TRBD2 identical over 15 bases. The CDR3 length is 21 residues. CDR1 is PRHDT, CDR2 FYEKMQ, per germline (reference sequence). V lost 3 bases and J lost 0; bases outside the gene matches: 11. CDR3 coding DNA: TGTGCCAGCAGCTTTACTAGGGGACTAGCGGGAGGCAATTCGAACACCGGGGAGCTGTTTTTT. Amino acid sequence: CASSFTRGLAGGNSNTGELFF.

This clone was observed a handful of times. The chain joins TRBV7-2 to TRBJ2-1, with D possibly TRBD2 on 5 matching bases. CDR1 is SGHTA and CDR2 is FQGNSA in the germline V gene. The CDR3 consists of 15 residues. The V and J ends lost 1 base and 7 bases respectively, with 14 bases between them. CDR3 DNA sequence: TGTGCCAGCAGCTTAGATGCACAGCGCGGGAATGAGCAGTTCTTC. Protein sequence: CASSLDAQRGNEQFF.

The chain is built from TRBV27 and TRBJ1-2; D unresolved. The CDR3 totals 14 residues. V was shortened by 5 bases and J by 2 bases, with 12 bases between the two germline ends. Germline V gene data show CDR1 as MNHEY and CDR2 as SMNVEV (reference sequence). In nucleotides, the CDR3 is TGTGCCAGCAGTAAGAACAGCCCGAACTATGGCTACACCTTC. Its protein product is CASSKNSPNYGYTF.

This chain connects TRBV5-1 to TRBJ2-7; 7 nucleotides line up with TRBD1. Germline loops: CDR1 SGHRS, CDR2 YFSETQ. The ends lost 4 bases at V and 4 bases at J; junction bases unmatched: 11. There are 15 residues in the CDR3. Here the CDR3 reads CASSRNRDSFYEQYF. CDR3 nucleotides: TGCGCCAGCAGCAGGAACCGGGACAGCTTTTACGAGCAGTACTTC. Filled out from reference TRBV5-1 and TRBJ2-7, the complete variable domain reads KAGVTQTPRYLIKTRGQQVTLSCSPISGHRSVSWYQQTPGQGLQFLFEYFSETQRNKGNFPGRFSGRQFSNSRSEMNVSTLELGDSALYLCASSRNRDSFYEQYFGPGTRLTVT.

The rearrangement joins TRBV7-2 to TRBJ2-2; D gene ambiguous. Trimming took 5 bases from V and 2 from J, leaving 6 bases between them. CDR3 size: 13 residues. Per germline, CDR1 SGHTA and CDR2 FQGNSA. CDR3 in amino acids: CASSDRNTGELFF. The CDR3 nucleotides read TGTGCCAGCAGCGACCGAAACACCGGGGAGCTGTTTTTT.

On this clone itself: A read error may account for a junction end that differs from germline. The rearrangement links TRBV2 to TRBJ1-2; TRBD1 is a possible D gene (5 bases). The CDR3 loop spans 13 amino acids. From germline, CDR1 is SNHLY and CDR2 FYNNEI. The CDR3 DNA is TGTGCCAGCAGTGAATCGTTGATCCGGGACCTAGCCTTC. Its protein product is CASSESLIRDLAF.

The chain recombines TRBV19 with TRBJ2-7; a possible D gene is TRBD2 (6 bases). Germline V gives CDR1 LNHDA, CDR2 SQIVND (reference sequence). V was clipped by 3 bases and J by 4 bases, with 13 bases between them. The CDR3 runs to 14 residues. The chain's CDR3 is CASSIGTGVYEQYF. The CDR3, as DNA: TGTGCCAGTAGTATTGGAACGGGAGTGTACGAGCAGTACTTC.

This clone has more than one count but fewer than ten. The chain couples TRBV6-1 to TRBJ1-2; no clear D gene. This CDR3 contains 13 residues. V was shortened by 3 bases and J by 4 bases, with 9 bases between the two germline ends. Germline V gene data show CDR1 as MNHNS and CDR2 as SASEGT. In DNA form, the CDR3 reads TGTGCCAGCAGTGACAGTGCTGGCTATGGCTACACCTTC. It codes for CASSDSAGYGYTF.

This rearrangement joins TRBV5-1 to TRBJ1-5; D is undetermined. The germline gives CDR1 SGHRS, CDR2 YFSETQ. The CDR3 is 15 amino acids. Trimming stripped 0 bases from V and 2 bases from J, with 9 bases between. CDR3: CASSLGEWGNQPQHF. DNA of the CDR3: TGCGCCAGCAGCTTGGGTGAATGGGGCAATCAGCCCCAGCATTTT.